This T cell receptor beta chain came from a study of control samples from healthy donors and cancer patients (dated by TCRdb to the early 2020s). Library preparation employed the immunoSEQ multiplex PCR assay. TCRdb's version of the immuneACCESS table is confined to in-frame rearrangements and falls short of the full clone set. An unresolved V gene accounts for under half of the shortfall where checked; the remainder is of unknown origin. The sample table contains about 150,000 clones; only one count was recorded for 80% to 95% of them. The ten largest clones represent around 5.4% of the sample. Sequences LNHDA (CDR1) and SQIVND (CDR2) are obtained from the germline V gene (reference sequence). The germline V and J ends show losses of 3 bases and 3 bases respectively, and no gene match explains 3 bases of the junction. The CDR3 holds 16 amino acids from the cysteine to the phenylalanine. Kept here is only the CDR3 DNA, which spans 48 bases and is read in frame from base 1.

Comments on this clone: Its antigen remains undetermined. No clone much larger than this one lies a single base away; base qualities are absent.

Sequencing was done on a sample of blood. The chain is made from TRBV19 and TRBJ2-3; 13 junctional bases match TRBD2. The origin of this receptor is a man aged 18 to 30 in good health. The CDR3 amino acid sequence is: CASSISGLAGTDTQYF. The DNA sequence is TGTGCCAGTAGTATTTCGGGACTAGCGGGAACAGATACGCAGTATTTT.